The 8 T cell receptor beta chains given below trace back to one sample, sequenced in a study of cytomegalovirus exposure and HLA in healthy donors. A multiplex PCR was run with 60 Vbeta primers and 13 Jbeta primers. Method: immunoSEQ multiplex PCR; TCRdb's copy keeps in-frame clones and lacks some. In the table there are over 120,000 clones, 77% of which are singletons. Specimen: PBMCs. All receptors come from a male donor in good health and CMV-seronegative.

This chain uses TRBV7-8 with TRBJ1-3, with 7 bases that match TRBD1. V lost 4 bases to trimming and J lost 4 bases; unmatched junction nucleotides: 10. Germline V CDR1 and CDR2: SGHVS, FQNEAQ. The CDR3 contains 16 residues. In nucleotides, the CDR3 is TGTGCCAGCAGCTCCCGCCGGACAGGTCTGGGAAACACCATATATTTT. This translates into CASSSRRTGLGNTIYF.

The CDR3 DNA is TGTGCCAGCAGTTCGAGGCCCAAAAGCTCTTCCACAGATACGCAGTATTTT. Protein: CASSSRPKSSSTDTQYF. The V and J genes are TRBV27 and TRBJ2-3; D gene uncertain. The CDR3 totals 17 residues. V was clipped by 4 bases and J by 2 bases, with 19 bases between them. CDR1 and CDR2 from the germline V gene are MNHEY and SMNVEV (reference sequence).

This clone was observed a few times. The chain recombines TRBV18 with TRBJ2-7; D possibly corresponds to TRBD1 (5 bases). In germline, CDR1 is KGHSH, CDR2 LQKENI. Trimming removed 0 bases at V and 2 bases at J, with 14 bases between. CDR3 length equals 16 residues. The CDR3 nucleotides read TGTGCCAGCTCACCACCGAATCTCGACAGTACCTACGAGCAGTACTTC. This codes for CASSPPNLDSTYEQYF. The full variable domain, its missing parts supplied by reference TRBV18 and TRBJ2-7, is NAGVMQNPRHLVRRRGQEARLRCSPMKGHSHVYWYRQLPEEGLKFMVYLQKENIIDESGMPKERFSAEFPKEGPSILRIQQVVRGDSAAYFCASSPPNLDSTYEQYFGPGTRLTVT.

This clone was picked up a small number of times. This rearrangement joins TRBV4-2 to TRBJ2-3, with a weak D call TRBD1 (7 bases). V lost 8 bases and J 3 bases, leaving 18 bases between the germline ends. The CDR3 sequence is 15 residues long. Germline CDR1 reads LGHNA; CDR2 reads YNFKEQ. The CDR3 protein is CASHGGQYETDTQYF. The CDR3 region has the DNA TGTGCCAGCCACGGGGGACAGTATGAAACAGATACGCAGTATTTT.

This sequence joins TRBV5-4 and TRBJ1-4; possible D gene TRBD1, 6 bases. Germline loops: CDR1 SGHNT, CDR2 YYREEE (reference sequence). The CDR3 loop spans 12 amino acids. V lost 7 bases to trimming and J lost 8 bases, with 12 bases between them. The CDR3 spells CASGKGEEKLFF. In DNA, the CDR3 is TGTGCCAGCGGCAAGGGGGAGGAAAAACTGTTTTTT.

The chain couples TRBV5-1 to TRBJ2-2, with D tentatively TRBD1 (6 bases). Between the trimmed V and J ends, which lost 5 bases and 5 bases, there was a span of 16 bases. The CDR3 covers 15 residues. CDR1 SGHRS and CDR2 YFSETQ come from the germline V gene. CDR3 loop: CASSQGGPRTGELFF. CDR3 sequence (DNA): TGCGCCAGCAGTCAAGGGGGACCCCGGACCGGGGAGCTGTTTTTT.

The chain carries TRBV2 and TRBJ2-7; TRBD1 might be the D (6 bases). Deletions cut 5 bases from V and 5 bases from J, with 19 bases between. Germline assignment: CDR1 SNHLY and CDR2 FYNNEI. CDR3 length equals 15 residues. As DNA, the CDR3 is TGTGCCAGCAGTCCGGACAGAGGGTTCCTGAACGAGCAGTACTTC. Translating it yields CASSPDRGFLNEQYF. The entire variable domain, with the rest obtained from reference TRBV2 and TRBJ2-7, is as follows: EPEVTQTPSHQVTQMGQEVILRCVPISNHLYFYWYRQILGQKVEFLVSFYNNEISEKSEIFDDQFSVERPDGSNFTLKIRSTKLEDSAMYFCASSPDRGFLNEQYFGPGTRLTVT.

The gene calls are TRBV27 and TRBJ2-3, with 8 nucleotides matching TRBD1. Trimming took 0 bases from V and 4 from J; bases not matched to a gene: 9. This CDR3 is 17 amino acids long. The germline gives CDR1 MNHEY, CDR2 SMNVEV (reference sequence). CDR3 protein: CASSLSPDRVDADTQYF. DNA of the CDR3: TGTGCCAGCAGTTTATCCCCGGACAGGGTGGACGCAGATACGCAGTATTTT.